This TCR beta chain appears in the sequencing data of a study of OX40 agonist ivuxolimab in advanced cancers. Study at large: Of the participants, roughly 40% had some prior anti-PD-1, anti-PD-L1 or anti-CTLA-4 therapy, which was allowed.

Study-level findings and limits: In general, CD8+ T cells held more expanded clones than CD4+ did, on average.

This CDR3 is 14 amino acids long. V was shortened by 3 bases and J by 6 bases, with 12 bases between the two germline ends. Germline V gene lookup returns CDR1 KGHSH and CDR2 LQKENI. Sequenced by immunoSEQ multiplex PCR; TCRdb stores in-frame clones only, minus some. The table includes approximately 75,000 clones, under 95% detected once. Comments on this clone: Its target is unknown.

This TCR derives from an adult with an advanced solid tumor such as melanoma, head and neck, liver or kidney cancer. The chain recombines TRBV18 with TRBJ1-5; D possibly corresponds to TRBD1 (6 bases). This sample comprised CD4+ or CD8+ T cells sorted from blood, obtained in a trial of the OX40 agonist ivuxolimab. The CDR3 sequence is CASSPVGGAQPQHF. The DNA of the CDR3 is TGTGCCAGCTCACCTGTAGGGGGGGCTCAGCCCCAGCATTTT.